This T cell receptor beta chain was obtained from a study of blood T cell repertoires in COVID-19. Overall study: There were acute and convalescent COVID-19 samples, and they came from the United States, Italy and Spain. Sources were T cells, B-cell-depleted T cells, or PBMCs; the material itself was cDNA or gDNA.

Per the study methods: Amplifying reference gene primers gave estimates of nucleated cell counts. Some clones are missing from TCRdb's copy, which holds only in-frame ones; the method was immunoSEQ multiplex PCR. Clone size and V and J calls were adopted from that table, with D and trimming inferred from the DNA. This sample has 110,000 to 150,000 clones, with around 81% found just once. Germline-derived CDR1 and CDR2 are MDHEN and SYDVKM. V gave up 3 bases and J gave up 0 bases, with 9 bases separating them. The CDR3 has 14 amino acids. The source of this sequence is a human donor in a cohort sampled during active COVID-19. This chain uses TRBV28 with TRBJ2-7, with D uncertain. The sample taken for sequencing was peripheral blood. CDR3 coding DNA: TGTGCCAGCAGTTTGAGTCTGAGCTCCTACGAGCAGTACTTC. It yields the protein CASSLSLSSYEQYF.